Listed below are T cell receptor beta chains from one sample, sequenced in a study of T cells in Graves' hyperthyroidism and ophthalmopathy. TCRdb re-called the multiplex PCR reads with MiXCR, one entry per CDR3 protein. Here the sample spans 300,000 to 450,000 distinct CDR3 sequences, around 16% being singletons. The source material was blood. The receptors were sampled from a young woman with Graves' hyperthyroidism that later progressed to Graves' ophthalmopathy. The conserved cysteine and the conserved F or W are not part of the CDR3 here.

j_gene | v_gene | CDR3aa
TRBJ2-1 | TRBV4-3 | ASSQQREVYNEQF
TRBJ1-1 | TRBV18 | ASSPRGQMNTEAF
TRBJ2-7 | TRBV18 | ASSAIGGVFTYEQY
TRBJ2-5 | TRBV20-1 | SASPPFGGQETQY
TRBJ1-6 | TRBV4-1 | ASSRGEKNSPLH
TRBJ1-1 | TRBV5-6 | ASSPGTVRKGGEAF
TRBJ2-2 | TRBV7-9 | ASSYEPGLAGGSNTRELF
TRBJ2-5 | TRBV18 | ASSPQIEETQY
TRBJ2-3 | TRBV4-1 | ASSPLGGRAPADTQY
TRBJ1-1 | TRBV29-1 | SVEGPRNTEAF
TRBJ2-3 | TRBV19 | ASSPGLSDTQY
TRBJ1-2 | TRBV2 | ASVAHT
TRBJ2-1 | TRBV20-1 | SATGLAGAFPYNEQF
TRBJ2-7 | TRBV6-1 | ASSDGETYEQY
TRBJ1-6 | TRBV20-1 | SARNGQNNSPLH
TRBJ2-7 | TRBV28 | ASSTTGWGDEQY
TRBJ2-5 | TRBV5-5 | ASSPHNYRHQETQY
TRBJ2-1 | TRBV29-1 | SVATGQGAFYNEQF
TRBJ2-2 | TRBV5-1 | ASSLGVARTGELF
TRBJ2-7 | TRBV7-2 | ASSLRGLGPVSSYEQY
TRBJ1-4 | TRBV6-2/TRBV6-3 | ASSYETHEKLF
TRBJ2-1 | TRBV7-9 | ASSRGLAGEEQF
TRBJ2-2 | TRBV12-3/TRBV12-4 | ASSFGGSGELF
TRBJ2-4 | TRBV11-2 | ASSLVRAYQNIQY
TRBJ2-2 | TRBV5-8 | ASSTNRVNTGELF
TRBJ2-7 | TRBV11-2 | ASSPWLARTFYEQY
TRBJ2-4 | TRBV7-9 | ASSWRGSGPTAKNIQY
TRBJ2-7 | TRBV6-1 | ASSHGGTDRYEQY
TRBJ1-6 | TRBV27 | ASSLRNSPLH
TRBJ2-1 | TRBV18 | ASSPTSGDLNNEQF
TRBJ2-1 | TRBV28 | ASCHGGVGNEQF
TRBJ2-1 | TRBV28 | ASSLAGVDEQF
TRBJ1-1 | TRBV29-1 | SVGRGADTEAF
TRBJ2-6 | TRBV6-1 | ASSREVAFSGANVLT
TRBJ2-5 | TRBV27 | ASSSQGVGEETQY
TRBJ2-2 | TRBV2 | ASSEQSSRTGELF
TRBJ1-1 | TRBV11-2 | ASSLVAEGAVRNTEAF
TRBJ1-1 | TRBV20-1 | SARPLGQGGANTEAF
TRBJ2-7 | TRBV6-2/TRBV6-3 | ASSRGAPYEQY
TRBJ2-3 | TRBV11-2 | ASSLDLVTY
TRBJ2-1 | TRBV20-1 | SVRPALASNEQF
TRBJ2-7 | TRBV6-1 | ASSPSGTGTEQY
TRBJ2-7 | TRBV20-1 | SARDRPSSYEQY
TRBJ2-1 | TRBV3-1 | ASSKGLAYEQF
TRBJ2-7 | TRBV18 | ASSSNPLTGTSGSYEQY
TRBJ2-2 | TRBV12-3/TRBV12-4 | ASLPGRGGNTGELF
TRBJ2-5 | TRBV7-8 | ASSRTRGLHQETQY
TRBJ1-1 | TRBV25-1 | ASSAAGRNTEAF
TRBJ1-2 | TRBV29-1 | SVVLSDNNYGYT
TRBJ1-6 | TRBV20-1 | SARTRDRGRAPLH
TRBJ1-2 | TRBV27 | ASSGTGTYGYT
TRBJ2-7 | TRBV7-9 | ASSPQRGAVEQY
TRBJ1-3 | TRBV5-1 | ASSLEGSDGNTIY
TRBJ2-5 | TRBV20-1 | SGRVAALRTQY
TRBJ2-1 | TRBV14 | ASSPTSRSYNEQF